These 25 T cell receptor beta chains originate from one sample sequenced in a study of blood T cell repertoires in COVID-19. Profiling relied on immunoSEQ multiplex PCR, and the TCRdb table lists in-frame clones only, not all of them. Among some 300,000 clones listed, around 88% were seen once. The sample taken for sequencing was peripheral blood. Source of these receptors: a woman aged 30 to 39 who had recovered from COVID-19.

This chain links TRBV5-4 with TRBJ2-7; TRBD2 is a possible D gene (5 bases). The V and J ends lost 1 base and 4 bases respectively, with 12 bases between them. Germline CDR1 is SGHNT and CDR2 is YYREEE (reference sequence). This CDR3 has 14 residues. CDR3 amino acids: CASSLKGEGYEQYF. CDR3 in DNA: TGTGCCAGCAGCTTGAAGGGAGAAGGGTACGAGCAGTACTTC.

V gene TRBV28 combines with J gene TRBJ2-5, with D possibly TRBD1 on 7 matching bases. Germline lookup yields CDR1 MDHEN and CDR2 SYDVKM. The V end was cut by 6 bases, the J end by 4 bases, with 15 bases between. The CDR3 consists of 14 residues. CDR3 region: CASSARQGGETQYF. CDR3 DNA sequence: TGTGCCAGCAGCGCCAGACAGGGAGGAGAGACCCAGTACTTC.

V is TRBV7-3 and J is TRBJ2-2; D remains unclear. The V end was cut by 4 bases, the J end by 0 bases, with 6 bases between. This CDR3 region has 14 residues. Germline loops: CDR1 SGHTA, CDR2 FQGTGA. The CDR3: CASSSYSNTGELFF. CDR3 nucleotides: TGTGCCAGCAGCTCCTACTCGAACACCGGGGAGCTGTTTTTT.

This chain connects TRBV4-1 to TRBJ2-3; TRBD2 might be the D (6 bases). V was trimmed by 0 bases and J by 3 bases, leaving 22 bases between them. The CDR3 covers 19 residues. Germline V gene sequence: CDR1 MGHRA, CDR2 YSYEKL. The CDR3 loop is CASSQDHRGGVSYTDTQYF. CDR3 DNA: TGCGCCAGCAGCCAAGATCATAGGGGCGGGGTGAGTTATACAGATACGCAGTATTTT.

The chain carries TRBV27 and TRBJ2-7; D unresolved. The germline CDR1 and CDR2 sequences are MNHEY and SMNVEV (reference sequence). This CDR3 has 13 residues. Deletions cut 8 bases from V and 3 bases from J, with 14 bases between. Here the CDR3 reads CASGAGALYEQYF. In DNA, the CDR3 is TGTGCCAGCGGTGCAGGTGCCCTCTACGAGCAGTACTTC.

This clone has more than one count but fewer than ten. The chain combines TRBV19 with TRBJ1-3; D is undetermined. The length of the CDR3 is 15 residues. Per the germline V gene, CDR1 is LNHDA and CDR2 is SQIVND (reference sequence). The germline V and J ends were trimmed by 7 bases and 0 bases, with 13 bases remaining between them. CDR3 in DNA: TGTGCCAGTACCCCAAGCATTACCTCTGGAAACACCATATATTTT. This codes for CASTPSITSGNTIYF.

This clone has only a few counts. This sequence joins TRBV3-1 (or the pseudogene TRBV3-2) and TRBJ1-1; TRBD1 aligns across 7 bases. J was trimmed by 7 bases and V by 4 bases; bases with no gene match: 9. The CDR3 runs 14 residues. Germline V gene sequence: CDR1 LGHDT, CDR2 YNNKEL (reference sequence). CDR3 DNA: TGTGCCAGCAGCCCCAGATCGGGACAGATTGAAGCTTTCTTT. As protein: CASSPRSGQIEAFF.

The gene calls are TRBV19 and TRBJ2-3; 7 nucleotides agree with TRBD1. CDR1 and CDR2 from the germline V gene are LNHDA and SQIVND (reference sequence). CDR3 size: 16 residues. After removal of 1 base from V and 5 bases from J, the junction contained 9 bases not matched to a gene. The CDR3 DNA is TGTGCCAGTAGTATAGTATCCCGGGCAGGGGGAGATACGCAGTATTTT. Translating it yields CASSIVSRAGGDTQYF. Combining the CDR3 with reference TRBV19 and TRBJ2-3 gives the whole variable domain DGGITQSPKYLFRKEGQNVTLSCEQNLNHDAMYWYRQDPGQGLRLIYYSQIVNDFQKGDIAEGYSVSREKKESFPLTVTSAQKNPTAFYLCASSIVSRAGGDTQYFGPGTRLTVL.

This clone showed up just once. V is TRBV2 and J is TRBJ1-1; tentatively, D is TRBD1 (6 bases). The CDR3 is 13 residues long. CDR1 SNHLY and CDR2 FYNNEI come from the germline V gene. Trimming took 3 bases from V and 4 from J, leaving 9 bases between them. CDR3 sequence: CASSEDSLTEAFF. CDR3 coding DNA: TGTGCCAGCAGTGAGGACAGCCTCACTGAAGCTTTCTTT. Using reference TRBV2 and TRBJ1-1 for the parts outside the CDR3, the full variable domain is EPEVTQTPSHQVTQMGQEVILRCVPISNHLYFYWYRQILGQKVEFLVSFYNNEISEKSEIFDDQFSVERPDGSNFTLKIRSTKLEDSAMYFCASSEDSLTEAFFGQGTRLTVV.

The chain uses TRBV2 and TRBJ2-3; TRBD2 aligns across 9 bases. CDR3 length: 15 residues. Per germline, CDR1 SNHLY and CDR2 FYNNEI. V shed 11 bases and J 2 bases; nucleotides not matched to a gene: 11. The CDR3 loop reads CACPPAGGFTDTQYF. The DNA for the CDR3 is TGTGCCTGCCCCCCCGCGGGGGGGTTCACAGATACGCAGTATTTT.

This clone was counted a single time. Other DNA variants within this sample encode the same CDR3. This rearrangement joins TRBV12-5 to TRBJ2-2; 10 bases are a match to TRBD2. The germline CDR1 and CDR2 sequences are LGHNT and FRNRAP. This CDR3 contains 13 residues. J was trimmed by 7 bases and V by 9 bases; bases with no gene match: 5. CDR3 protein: CARIAGGHGELFF. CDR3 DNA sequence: TGTGCTAGGATAGCGGGGGGTCACGGGGAGCTGTTTTTT.

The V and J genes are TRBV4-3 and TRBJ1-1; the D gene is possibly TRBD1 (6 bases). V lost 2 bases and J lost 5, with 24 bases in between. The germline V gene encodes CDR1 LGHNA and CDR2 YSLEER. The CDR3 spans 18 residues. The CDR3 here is CASSQWPLRAGEGTEAFF. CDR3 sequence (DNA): TGCGCCAGCAGCCAATGGCCTTTGCGGGCAGGGGAAGGGACTGAAGCTTTCTTT.

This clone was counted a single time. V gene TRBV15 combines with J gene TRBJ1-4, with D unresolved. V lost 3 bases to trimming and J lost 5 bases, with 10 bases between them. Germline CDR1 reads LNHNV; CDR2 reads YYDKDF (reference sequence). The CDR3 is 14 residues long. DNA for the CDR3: TGTGCCACCAGCAGGGCTCTGATAAATGAAAAACTGTTTTTT. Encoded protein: CATSRALINEKLFF. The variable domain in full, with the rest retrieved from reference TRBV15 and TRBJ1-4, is DAMVIQNPRYQVTQFGKPVTLSCSQTLNHNVMYWYQQKSSQAPKLLFHYYDKDFNNEADTPDNFQSRRPNTSFCFLDIRSPGLGDTAMYLCATSRALINEKLFFGSGTQLSVL.

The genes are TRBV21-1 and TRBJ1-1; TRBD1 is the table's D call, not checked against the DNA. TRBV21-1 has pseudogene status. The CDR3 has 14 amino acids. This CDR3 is CASSQGARVTEAFF. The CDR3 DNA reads TGTGCCAGCTCTCAGGGGGCTCGAGTTACTGAAGCTTTCTTT.

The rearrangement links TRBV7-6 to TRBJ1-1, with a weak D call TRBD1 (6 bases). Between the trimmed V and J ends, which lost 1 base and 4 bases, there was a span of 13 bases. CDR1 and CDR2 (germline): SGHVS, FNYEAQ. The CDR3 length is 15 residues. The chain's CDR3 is CASSLEPQGSTEAFF. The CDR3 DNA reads TGTGCCAGCAGCTTAGAGCCACAGGGTAGCACTGAAGCTTTCTTT.

CDR3 in DNA: TGTGCCACAAGGGGGGGGCCCTACAATGAGCAGTTCTTC. Protein: CATRGGPYNEQFF. The chain has TRBV2 and TRBJ2-1; weak D call: TRBD2 (7 bases). The CDR3 is 13 amino acids. The V gene's germline CDR1 is SNHLY and CDR2 FYNNEI. V was pared by 10 bases and J by 2 bases, with 12 bases between.

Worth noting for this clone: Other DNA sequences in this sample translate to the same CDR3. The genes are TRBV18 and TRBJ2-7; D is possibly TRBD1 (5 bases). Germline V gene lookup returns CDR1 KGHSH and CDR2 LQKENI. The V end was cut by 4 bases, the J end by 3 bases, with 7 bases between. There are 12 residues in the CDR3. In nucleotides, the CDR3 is TGTGCCAGCTCACGAGACAGCTACGAGCAGTACTTC. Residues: CASSRDSYEQYF.

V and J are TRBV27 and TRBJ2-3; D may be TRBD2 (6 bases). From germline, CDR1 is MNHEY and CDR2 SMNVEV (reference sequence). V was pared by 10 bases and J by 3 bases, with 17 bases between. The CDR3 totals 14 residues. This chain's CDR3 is CATWDFKLTDTQYF. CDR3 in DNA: TGTGCCACCTGGGACTTTAAGCTGACAGATACGCAGTATTTT.

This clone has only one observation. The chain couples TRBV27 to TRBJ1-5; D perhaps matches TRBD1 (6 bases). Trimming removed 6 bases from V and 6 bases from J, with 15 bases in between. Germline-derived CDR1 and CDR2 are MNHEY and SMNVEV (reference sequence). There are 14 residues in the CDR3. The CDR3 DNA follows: TGTGCCAGCAGACCTACTCCAGGGGTTCAGCCCCAGCATTTT. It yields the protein CASRPTPGVQPQHF.

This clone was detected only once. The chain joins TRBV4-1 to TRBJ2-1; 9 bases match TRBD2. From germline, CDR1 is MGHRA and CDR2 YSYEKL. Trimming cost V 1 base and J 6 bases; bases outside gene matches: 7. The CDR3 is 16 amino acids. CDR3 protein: CASSQALASGVNEQFF. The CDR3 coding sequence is TGCGCCAGCAGCCAAGCGTTAGCTAGCGGGGTCAATGAGCAGTTCTTC.

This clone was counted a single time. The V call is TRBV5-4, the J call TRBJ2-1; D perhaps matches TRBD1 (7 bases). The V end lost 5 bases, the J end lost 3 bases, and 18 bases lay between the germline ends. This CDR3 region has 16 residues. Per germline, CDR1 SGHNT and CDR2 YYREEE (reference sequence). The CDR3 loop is CASSPTLRDSYNEQFF. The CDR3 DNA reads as TGTGCCAGCAGTCCGACGCTGCGGGACAGCTACAATGAGCAGTTCTTC.

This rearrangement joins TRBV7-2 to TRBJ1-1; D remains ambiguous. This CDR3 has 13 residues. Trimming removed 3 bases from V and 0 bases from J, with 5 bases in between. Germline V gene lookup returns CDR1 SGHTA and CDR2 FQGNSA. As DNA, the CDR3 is TGTGCCAGCAGCTTGGAGATGAACACTGAAGCTTTCTTT. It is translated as CASSLEMNTEAFF.

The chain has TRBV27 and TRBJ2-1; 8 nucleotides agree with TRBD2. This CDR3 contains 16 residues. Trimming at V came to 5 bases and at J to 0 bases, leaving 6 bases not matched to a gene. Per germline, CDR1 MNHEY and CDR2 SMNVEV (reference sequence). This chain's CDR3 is CASSTRSGGSYNEQFF. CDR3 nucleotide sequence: TGTGCCAGCAGTACTCGAAGCGGGGGCTCCTACAATGAGCAGTTCTTC.

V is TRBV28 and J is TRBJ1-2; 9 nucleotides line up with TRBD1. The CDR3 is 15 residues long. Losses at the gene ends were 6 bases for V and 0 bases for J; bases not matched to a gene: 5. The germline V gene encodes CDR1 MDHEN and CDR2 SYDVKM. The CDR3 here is CASRTGTGPNYGYTF. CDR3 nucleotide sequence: TGTGCCAGCAGGACCGGGACAGGGCCTAACTATGGCTACACCTTC.

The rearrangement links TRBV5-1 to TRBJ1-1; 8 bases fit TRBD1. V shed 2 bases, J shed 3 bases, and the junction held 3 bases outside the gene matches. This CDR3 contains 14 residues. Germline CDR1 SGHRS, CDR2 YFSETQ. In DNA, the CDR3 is TGCGCCAGCAGCTTCTCAGGGGGCGACACTGAAGCTTTCTTT. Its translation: CASSFSGGDTEAFF.